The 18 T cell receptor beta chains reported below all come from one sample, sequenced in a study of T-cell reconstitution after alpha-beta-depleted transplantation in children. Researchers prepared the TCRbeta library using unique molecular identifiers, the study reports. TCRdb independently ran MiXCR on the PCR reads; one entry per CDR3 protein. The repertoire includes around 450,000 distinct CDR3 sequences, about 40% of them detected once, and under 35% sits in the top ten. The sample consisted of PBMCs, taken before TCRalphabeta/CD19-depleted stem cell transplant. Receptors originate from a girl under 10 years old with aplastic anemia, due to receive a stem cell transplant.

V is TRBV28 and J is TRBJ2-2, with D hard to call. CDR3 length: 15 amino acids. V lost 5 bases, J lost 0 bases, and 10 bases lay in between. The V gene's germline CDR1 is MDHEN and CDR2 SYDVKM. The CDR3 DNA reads TGTGCCAGCAGTACTGACAAGACGAACACCGGGGAGCTGTTTTTT. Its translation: CASSTDKTNTGELFF.

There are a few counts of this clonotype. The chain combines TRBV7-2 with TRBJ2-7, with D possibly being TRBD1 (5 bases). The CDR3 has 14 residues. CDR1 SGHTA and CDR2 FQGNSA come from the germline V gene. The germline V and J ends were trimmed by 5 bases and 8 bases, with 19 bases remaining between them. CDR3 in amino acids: CASSTHRTLIQQYF. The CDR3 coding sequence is TGTGCCAGCAGCACCCACAGGACCCTCATCCAGCAGTACTTC.

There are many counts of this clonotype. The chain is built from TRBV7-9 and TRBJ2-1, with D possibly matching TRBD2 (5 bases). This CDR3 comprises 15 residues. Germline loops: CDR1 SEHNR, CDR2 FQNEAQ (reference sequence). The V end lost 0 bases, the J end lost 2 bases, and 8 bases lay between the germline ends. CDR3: CASSLASGAYNEQFF. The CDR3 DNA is TGTGCCAGCAGCTTAGCGAGCGGAGCCTACAATGAGCAGTTCTTC.

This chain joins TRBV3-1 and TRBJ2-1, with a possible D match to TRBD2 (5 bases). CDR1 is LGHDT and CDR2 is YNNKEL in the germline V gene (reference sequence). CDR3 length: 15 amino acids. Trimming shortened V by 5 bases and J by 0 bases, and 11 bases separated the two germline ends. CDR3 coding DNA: TGTGCCAGCAGCGGACTGCAGAGCTCCTACAATGAGCAGTTCTTC. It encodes CASSGLQSSYNEQFF.

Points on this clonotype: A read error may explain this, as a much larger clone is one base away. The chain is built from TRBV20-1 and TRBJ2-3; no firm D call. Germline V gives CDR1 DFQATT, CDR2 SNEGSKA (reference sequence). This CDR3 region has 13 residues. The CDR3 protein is CNARDRRGDTQYF. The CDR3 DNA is TGCAATGCTAGAGATCGGCGTGGGGATACGCAGTATTTT.

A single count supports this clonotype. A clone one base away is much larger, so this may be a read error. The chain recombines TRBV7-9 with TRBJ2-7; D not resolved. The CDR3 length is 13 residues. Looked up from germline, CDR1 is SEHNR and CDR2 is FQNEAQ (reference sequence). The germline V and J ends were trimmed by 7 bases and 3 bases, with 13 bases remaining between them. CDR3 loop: CASTFGRYYEQYF. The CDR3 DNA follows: TGTGCCAGCACCTTCGGCCGTTACTACGAGCAGTACTTC.

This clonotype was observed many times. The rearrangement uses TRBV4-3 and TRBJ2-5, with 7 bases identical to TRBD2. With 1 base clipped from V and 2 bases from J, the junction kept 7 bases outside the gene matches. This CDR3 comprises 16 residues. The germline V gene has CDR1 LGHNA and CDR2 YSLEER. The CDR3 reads CASSQGAGAMQETQYF. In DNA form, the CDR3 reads TGCGCCAGCAGCCAAGGGGCGGGAGCAATGCAAGAGACCCAGTACTTC.

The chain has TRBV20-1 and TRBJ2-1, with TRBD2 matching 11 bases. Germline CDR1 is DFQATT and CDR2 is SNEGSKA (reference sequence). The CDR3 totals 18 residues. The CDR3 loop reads CASSLLAGAPSSYNEQFF. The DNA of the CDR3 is TGCGCCTCAAGCTTACTAGCGGGGGCACCGAGCTCCTACAATGAGCAGTTCTTC.

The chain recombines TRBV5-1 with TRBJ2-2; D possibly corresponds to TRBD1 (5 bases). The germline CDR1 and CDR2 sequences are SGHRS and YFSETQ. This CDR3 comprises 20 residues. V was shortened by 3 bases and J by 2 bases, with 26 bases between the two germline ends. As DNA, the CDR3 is TGCGCCAGCAGCTGGCAACCAGATCCGGCCCGACAGCTCAACACCGGGGAGCTGTTTTTT. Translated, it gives CASSWQPDPARQLNTGELFF.

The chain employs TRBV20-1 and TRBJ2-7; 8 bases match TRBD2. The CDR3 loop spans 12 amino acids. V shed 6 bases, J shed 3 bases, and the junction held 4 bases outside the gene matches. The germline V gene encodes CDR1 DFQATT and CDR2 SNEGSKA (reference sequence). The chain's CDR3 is CSAPGLGYEQYF. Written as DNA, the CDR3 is TGCAGTGCCCCGGGACTAGGCTACGAGCAGTACTTC.

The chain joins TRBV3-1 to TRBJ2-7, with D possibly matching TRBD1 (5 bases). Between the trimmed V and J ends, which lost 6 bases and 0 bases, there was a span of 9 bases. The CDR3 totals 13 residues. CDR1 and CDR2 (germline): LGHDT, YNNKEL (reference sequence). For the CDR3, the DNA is TGTGCCAGCAGGGGGCCCTCCTCCTACGAGCAGTACTTC. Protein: CASRGPSSYEQYF.

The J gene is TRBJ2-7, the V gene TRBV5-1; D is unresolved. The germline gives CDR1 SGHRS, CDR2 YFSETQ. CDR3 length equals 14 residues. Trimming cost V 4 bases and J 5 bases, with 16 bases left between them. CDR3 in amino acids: CASSMIPGEHEQYF. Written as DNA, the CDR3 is TGCGCCAGCAGCATGATTCCTGGAGAACACGAGCAGTACTTC.

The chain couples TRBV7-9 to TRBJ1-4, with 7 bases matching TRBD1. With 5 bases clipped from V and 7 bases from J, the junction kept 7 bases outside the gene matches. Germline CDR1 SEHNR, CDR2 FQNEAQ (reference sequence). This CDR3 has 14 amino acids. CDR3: CASSLGGTAEKLFF. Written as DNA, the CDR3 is TGTGCCAGCAGCCTTGGAGGGACAGCTGAAAAACTGTTTTTT. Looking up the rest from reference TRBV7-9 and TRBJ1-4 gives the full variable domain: DTGVSQNPRHKITKRGQNVTFRCDPISEHNRLYWYRQTLGQGPEFLTYFQNEAQLEKSRLLSDRFSAERPKGSFSTLEIQRTEQGDSAMYLCASSLGGTAEKLFFGSGTQLSVL.

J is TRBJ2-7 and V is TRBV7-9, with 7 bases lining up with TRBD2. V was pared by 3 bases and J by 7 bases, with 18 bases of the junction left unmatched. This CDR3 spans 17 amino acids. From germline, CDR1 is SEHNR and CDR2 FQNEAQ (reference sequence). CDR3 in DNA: TGTGCCAGCAGCTTCCGCGCTCTCGCGGCAAACGGGGGGGAGCAGTACTTC. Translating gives CASSFRALAANGGEQYF. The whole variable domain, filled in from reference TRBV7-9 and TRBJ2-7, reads DTGVSQNPRHKITKRGQNVTFRCDPISEHNRLYWYRQTLGQGPEFLTYFQNEAQLEKSRLLSDRFSAERPKGSFSTLEIQRTEQGDSAMYLCASSFRALAANGGEQYFGPGTRLTVT.

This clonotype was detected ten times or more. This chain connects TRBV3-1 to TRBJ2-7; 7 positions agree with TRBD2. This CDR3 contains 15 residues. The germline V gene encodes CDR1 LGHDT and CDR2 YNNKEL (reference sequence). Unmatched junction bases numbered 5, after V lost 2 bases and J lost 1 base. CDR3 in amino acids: CASSQPSGISYEQYF. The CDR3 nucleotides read TGTGCCAGCAGCCAACCTAGCGGAATTTCCTACGAGCAGTACTTC.

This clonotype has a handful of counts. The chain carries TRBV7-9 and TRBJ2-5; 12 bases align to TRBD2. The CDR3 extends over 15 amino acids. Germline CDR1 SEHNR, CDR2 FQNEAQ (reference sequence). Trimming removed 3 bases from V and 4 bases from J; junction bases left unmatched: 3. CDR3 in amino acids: CASSLTSGSLETQYF. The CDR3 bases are TGTGCCAGCAGCTTGACTAGCGGGAGCTTAGAGACCCAGTACTTC.

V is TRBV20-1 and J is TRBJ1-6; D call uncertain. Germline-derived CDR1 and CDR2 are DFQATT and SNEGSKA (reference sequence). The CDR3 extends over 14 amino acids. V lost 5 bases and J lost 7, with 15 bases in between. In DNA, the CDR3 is TGCAGTGCTGACGGATTACTCTCAAATTCACCCCTCCACTTT. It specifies CSADGLLSNSPLHF.

CDR3: CASSTGHPPGELFF. The CDR3 nucleotides read TGTGCCAGCAGTACGGGACACCCGCCCGGGGAGCTGTTTTTT. The gene calls are TRBV6-4 and TRBJ2-2, with a possible D match to TRBD1 (6 bases). Trimming removed 5 bases from V and 6 bases from J, with 13 bases in between. The CDR3 runs 14 residues. Germline CDR1 MRHNA, CDR2 SNTAGT.